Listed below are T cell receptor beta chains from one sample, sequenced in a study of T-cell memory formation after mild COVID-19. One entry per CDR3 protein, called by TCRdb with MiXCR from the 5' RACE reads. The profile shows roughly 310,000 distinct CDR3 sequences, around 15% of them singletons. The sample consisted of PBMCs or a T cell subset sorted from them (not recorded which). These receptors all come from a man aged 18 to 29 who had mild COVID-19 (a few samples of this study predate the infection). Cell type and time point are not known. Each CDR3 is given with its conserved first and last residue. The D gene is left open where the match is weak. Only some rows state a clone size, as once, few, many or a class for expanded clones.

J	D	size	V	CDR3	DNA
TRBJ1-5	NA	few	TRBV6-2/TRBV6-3	CASSSRYSNQPQHF	TGTGCCAGCAGTTCTCGCTATAGCAATCAGCCCCAGCATTTT
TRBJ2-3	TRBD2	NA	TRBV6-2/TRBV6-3	CASTSGGGTDTQYF	TGTGCCAGCACCAGTGGGGGGGGCACAGATACGCAGTATTTT
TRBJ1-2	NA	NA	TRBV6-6	CASSYTGSLPGYTF	TGTGCCAGCAGTTACACAGGGAGTTTACCTGGCTACACCTTC
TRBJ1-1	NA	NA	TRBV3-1	CASSPPHGNTEAFF	TGTGCCAGCAGCCCGCCCCACGGGAACACTGAAGCTTTCTTT
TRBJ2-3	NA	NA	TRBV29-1	CSVEFGGIRTDTQYF	TGCAGCGTTGAGTTCGGGGGCATCAGGACAGATACGCAGTATTTT
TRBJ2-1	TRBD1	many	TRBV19	CASTTGFYNEQFF	TGTGCCAGTACGACAGGGTTCTACAATGAGCAGTTCTTC
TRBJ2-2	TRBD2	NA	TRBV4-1	CASTAPSGPLRNTGELFF	TGCGCCAGCACGGCCCCTAGCGGCCCTTTGAGGAACACCGGGGAGCTGTTTTTT
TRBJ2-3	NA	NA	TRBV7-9	CASSPEAHTDTQYF	TGTGCCAGCAGCCCAGAGGCCCACACAGATACGCAGTATTTT
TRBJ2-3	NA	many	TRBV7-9	CASSPGTGVPDTQYF	TGTGCCAGCAGCCCCGGCACAGGCGTACCAGATACGCAGTATTTT
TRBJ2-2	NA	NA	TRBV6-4	CASSDPREGDTGELFF	TGTGCCAGCAGTGACCCCAGGGAGGGGGACACCGGGGAGCTGTTTTTT
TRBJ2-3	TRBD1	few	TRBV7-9	CASSLGQGFDTQYF	TGTGCCAGCAGCTTAGGACAGGGTTTCGATACGCAGTATTTT
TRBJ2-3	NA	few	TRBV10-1	CASGSGRDTQYF	TGCGCCAGCGGCTCCGGTCGAGATACGCAGTATTTT
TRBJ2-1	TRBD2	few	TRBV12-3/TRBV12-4	CASSIRLAMFF	TGTGCCAGCAGTATCCGACTAGCTATGTTCTTC
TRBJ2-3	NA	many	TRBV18	CASVWPEGDTQYF	TGTGCCAGCGTCTGGCCCGAGGGGGATACGCAGTATTTT
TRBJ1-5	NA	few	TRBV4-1	CASSQGSGYQPQHF	TGCGCCAGCAGCCAAGGGTCAGGCTATCAGCCCCAGCATTTT
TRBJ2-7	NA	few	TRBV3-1	CASSQGGLNYEQYF	TGTGCCAGCAGCCAAGGGGGTTTAAACTACGAGCAGTACTTC
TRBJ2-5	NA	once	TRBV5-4	CASSLGLSLGTQYF	TGTGCCAGCAGCCTGGGCCTCTCTCTCGGGACCCAGTACTTC
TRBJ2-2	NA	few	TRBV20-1	CSAREAGGRLGELFF	TGCAGTGCTAGAGAGGCAGGTGGCAGGCTAGGGGAGCTGTTTTTT
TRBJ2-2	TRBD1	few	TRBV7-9	CASRNTGTGYTGELFF	TGTGCCAGCAGGAATACCGGGACAGGGTACACCGGGGAGCTGTTTTTT
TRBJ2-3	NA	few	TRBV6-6	CASRGTLERDTQYF	TGTGCCAGCAGGGGGACACTGGAAAGAGATACGCAGTATTTT
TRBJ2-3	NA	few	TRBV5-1	CASVFSGGYGTDTQYF	TGCGCCAGCGTTTTCAGTGGCGGCTACGGCACAGATACGCAGTATTTT
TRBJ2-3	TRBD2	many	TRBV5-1	CASNGLAGGADTQYF	TGCGCCAGCAACGGACTAGCGGGGGGAGCAGATACGCAGTATTTT
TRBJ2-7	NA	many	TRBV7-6	CASSLGADLLEQYF	TGTGCCAGCAGCTTAGGGGCAGACCTCCTGGAGCAGTACTTC
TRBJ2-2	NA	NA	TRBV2	CASRSGTNTGELFF	TGTGCCAGCAGATCCGGGACCAACACCGGGGAGCTGTTTTTT
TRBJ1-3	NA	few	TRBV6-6	CASSYSTGGAVSGNTIYF	TGTGCCAGCAGTTACTCGACGGGGGGCGCGGTTTCTGGAAACACCATATATTTT
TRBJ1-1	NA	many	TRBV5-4	CASRAETSEAFF	TGTGCCAGCAGGGCTGAGACCTCTGAAGCTTTCTTT
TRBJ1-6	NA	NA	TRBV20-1	CSISLGNSPLHF	TGCAGCATCAGTCTGGGAAATTCACCCCTCCACTTT
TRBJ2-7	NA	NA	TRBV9	CASSVDEGNYEQYF	TGTGCCAGCAGCGTCGACGAGGGGAACTACGAGCAGTACTTC
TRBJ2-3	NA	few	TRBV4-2	CASSLAPRGSTDTQYF	TGTGCCAGCAGCCTCGCTCCAAGAGGTAGCACAGATACGCAGTATTTT
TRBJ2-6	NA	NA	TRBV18	CASSPSRSSGANVLTF	TGTGCCAGCTCTCCCTCCAGATCTTCTGGGGCCAACGTCCTGACTTTC
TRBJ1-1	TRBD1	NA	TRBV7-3	CASSEQGGNTEAFF	TGTGCCAGCAGCGAACAGGGGGGAAACACTGAAGCTTTCTTT
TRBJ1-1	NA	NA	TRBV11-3	CASSFEEDTEAFF	TGTGCCAGCAGCTTTGAAGAGGACACTGAAGCTTTCTTT
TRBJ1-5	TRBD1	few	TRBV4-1	CASSPTGQGMNQPQHF	TGCGCCAGCAGCCCAACGGGACAGGGGATGAATCAGCCCCAGCATTTT
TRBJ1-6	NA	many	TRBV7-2	CASSSDGGPRTPLHF	TGTGCCAGCAGCTCTGACGGGGGGCCCCGGACACCCCTCCACTTT
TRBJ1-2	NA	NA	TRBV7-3	CASSLGPAPEGYTF	TGTGCCAGCAGCTTAGGACCCGCCCCCGAGGGCTACACCTTC
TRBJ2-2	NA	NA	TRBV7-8	CASSQAVAGELFF	TGTGCCAGCAGCCAAGCGGTGGCCGGGGAGCTGTTTTTT
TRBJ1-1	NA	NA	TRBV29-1	CSFRRDMNTEAFF	TGCAGCTTTCGCAGGGACATGAACACTGAAGCTTTCTTT
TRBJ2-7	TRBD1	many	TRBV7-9	CASSQTGQGRYEQYF	TGTGCCAGCAGCCAAACCGGACAGGGTCGTTACGAGCAGTACTTC
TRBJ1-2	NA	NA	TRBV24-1	CATSDGGYGYTF	TGTGCCACCAGCGATGGAGGGTATGGCTACACCTTC
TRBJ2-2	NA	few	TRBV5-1	CASSLGGSNTGELFF	TGCGCCAGCAGCTTGGGGGGGTCGAACACCGGGGAGCTGTTTTTT
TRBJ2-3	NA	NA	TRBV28	CASSDPRGSGSTDTQYF	TGTGCCAGCAGTGACCCCCGGGGGTCGGGCAGCACAGATACGCAGTATTTT
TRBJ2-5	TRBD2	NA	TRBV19	CASSYSSGGAETQYF	TGTGCCAGTAGTTATTCCAGCGGGGGGGCAGAGACCCAGTACTTC
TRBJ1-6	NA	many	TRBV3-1	CASSPWTENSPLHF	TGTGCCAGCAGCCCCTGGACAGAGAATTCACCCCTCCACTTT
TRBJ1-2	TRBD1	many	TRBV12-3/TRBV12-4	CASSARDSHYGYTF	TGTGCCAGCAGTGCACGGGACAGCCACTATGGCTACACCTTC
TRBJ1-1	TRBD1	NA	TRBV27	CASSRGYGTGNTEAFF	TGTGCCAGCAGTAGAGGCTACGGGACAGGGAACACTGAAGCTTTCTTT
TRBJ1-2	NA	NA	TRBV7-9	CASTPPPANYGYTF	TGTGCCAGCACTCCCCCCCCAGCTAACTATGGCTACACCTTC
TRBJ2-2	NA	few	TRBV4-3	CASSRAGSNTGELFF	TGCGCCAGCAGCCGCGCGGGGTCGAACACCGGGGAGCTGTTTTTT